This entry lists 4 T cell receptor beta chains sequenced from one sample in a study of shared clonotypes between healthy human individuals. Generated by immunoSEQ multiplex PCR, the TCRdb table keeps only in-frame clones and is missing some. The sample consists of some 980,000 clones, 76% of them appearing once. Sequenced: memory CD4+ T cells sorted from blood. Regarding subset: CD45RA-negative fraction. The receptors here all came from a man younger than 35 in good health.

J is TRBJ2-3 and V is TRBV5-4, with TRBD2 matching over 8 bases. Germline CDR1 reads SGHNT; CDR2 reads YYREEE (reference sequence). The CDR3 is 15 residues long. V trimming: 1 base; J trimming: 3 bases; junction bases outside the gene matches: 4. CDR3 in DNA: TGTGCCAGCAGCTTGTTCCGGGAGGGAACAGATACGCAGTATTTT. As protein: CASSLFREGTDTQYF.

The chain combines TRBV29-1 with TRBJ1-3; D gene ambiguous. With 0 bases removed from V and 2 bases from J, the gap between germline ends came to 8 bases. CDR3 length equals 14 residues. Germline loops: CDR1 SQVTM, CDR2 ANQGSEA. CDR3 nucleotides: TGCAGCGTTGAAGACGACAAAGCTGGAAACACCATATATTTT. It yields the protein CSVEDDKAGNTIYF.

DNA of the CDR3: TGTGCCAGCAGCCAAGAGGGACGGACTAATGAAAAACTGTTTTTT. Amino acid sequence: CASSQEGRTNEKLFF. This sequence joins TRBV5-6 and TRBJ1-4, with a possible D match to TRBD1 (5 bases). Trimming shortened V by 4 bases and J by 2 bases, and 12 bases separated the two germline ends. The V gene's germline CDR1 is SGHDT and CDR2 YYEEEE. The CDR3 runs to 15 residues.

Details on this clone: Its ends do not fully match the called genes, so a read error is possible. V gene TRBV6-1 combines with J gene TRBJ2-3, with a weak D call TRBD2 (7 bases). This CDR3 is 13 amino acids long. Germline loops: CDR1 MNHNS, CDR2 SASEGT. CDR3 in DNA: TGTGCCAGCAGGGAAGGGGGGGGCGATACGCAGTATTTT. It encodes CASREGGGDTQYF.